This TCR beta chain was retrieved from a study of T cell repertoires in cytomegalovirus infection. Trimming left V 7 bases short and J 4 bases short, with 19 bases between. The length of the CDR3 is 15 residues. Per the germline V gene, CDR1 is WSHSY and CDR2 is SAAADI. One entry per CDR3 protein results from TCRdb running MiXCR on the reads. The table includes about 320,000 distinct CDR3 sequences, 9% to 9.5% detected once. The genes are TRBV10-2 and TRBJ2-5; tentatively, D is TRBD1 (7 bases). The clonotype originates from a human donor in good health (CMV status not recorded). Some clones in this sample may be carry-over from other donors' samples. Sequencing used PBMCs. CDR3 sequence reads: CASNRGGTPRETQYF. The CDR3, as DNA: TGCGCCAGCAACAGGGGCGGGACCCCCCGAGAGACCCAGTACTTC.